This passage covers 20 T cell receptor beta chains from one sample sequenced in a study of blood T cells in healthy people across ages (dated by TCRdb to 2013 to 2016). Library creation used 5' RACE. Reads for this sample came from an Illumina HiSeq 2500. A second PCR of about 7 to 12 cycles was run with a J-beta primer mix and a sample-barcoded 5' primer. TCRdb applied fastp at Q25 and MiXCR to the public reads, then kept only in-frame beta chains. CDR3 protein sequences are deduplicated, and each keeps its most common genes and DNA. The sample table shows 550,000 to 800,000 distinct CDR3 sequences, and more than 20% are seen once. The top ten hold approximately 3.7% of the sample. Input material: blood. These receptors all come from a man between 65 and 85 years old in good health.

CDR3 residues: CASSLVAAGSMPQHF. The DNA of the CDR3 is TGTGCCAGCAGCTTAGTAGCGGCCGGGTCTATGCCCCAGCATTTT. V usage is TRBV7-2 and J usage is TRBJ1-5; D ambiguous. Germline V CDR1 and CDR2: SGHTA, FQGNSA. V was pared by 1 base and J by 9 bases, with 16 bases between. The CDR3 has 15 amino acids.

This clonotype was seen ten or more times. This sequence joins TRBV10-3 and TRBJ2-3; D is uncertain. Germline CDR1 and CDR2: ENHRY and SYGVKD. The V end lost 3 bases, the J end lost 1 base, and 2 bases lay between the germline ends. CDR3 size: 12 residues. Here the CDR3 reads CAISDGTDTQYF. The CDR3 DNA reads as TGTGCCATCAGTGATGGCACAGATACGCAGTATTTT.

This clonotype was seen many times. The V and J genes are TRBV29-1 and TRBJ1-1; no firm D call. CDR1 is SQVTM and CDR2 is ANQGSEA in the germline V gene. The CDR3 is 13 amino acids. V lost 4 bases, J lost 4 bases, and 13 bases lay in between. The CDR3 sequence is CSVAQTRVTEAFF. The CDR3 DNA reads as TGCAGCGTTGCCCAGACTAGAGTCACTGAAGCTTTCTTT.

This chain connects TRBV29-1 to TRBJ2-6; D perhaps matches TRBD1 (6 bases). The CDR3 consists of 14 residues. Germline values: CDR1 SQVTM, CDR2 ANQGSEA. V was clipped by 4 bases and J by 0 bases, with 7 bases between them. The DNA of the CDR3 is TGCAGCGTTGGACAGGCCTCTGGGGCCAACGTCCTGACTTTC. This codes for CSVGQASGANVLTF.

This clonotype was observed a few times. The chain couples TRBV19 to TRBJ2-5; 10 positions agree with TRBD2. The CDR3 runs to 14 residues. The junction had 7 bases not matched to a gene; V was cut back by 10 bases and J by 2 bases. Germline lookup yields CDR1 LNHDA and CDR2 SQIVND (reference sequence). CDR3 sequence (DNA): TGTGCCACCGCGACTAGCGGGTTACAAGAGACCCAGTACTTC. Amino acid sequence: CATATSGLQETQYF.

This clonotype was detected a few times. This rearrangement joins TRBV6-5 to TRBJ2-7, with a weak D call TRBD2 (6 bases). This CDR3 comprises 15 residues. In germline, CDR1 is MNHEY, CDR2 SVGAGI. The V gene lost 2 bases and the J gene lost 6 bases, with 17 bases spanning the gap. The DNA of the CDR3 is TGTGCCAGCAGTTACCGGGACTCCCGACAAGGCGAGCAGTACTTC. Translating gives CASSYRDSRQGEQYF.

This clonotype has a handful of counts. One junction end disagrees with the germline gene, perhaps due to a read error. J is TRBJ2-1 and V is TRBV4-2; 11 bases map to TRBD2. The CDR3 consists of 15 residues. Looked up from germline, CDR1 is LGHNA and CDR2 is YNFKEQ. The CDR3 loop reads CASSRGLAGSNEQSF. The CDR3 DNA sequence: TGTGCCAGCAGCCGCGGACTAGCGGGCTCCAATGAGCAGTCCTTC.

The V and J genes are TRBV14 and TRBJ2-1; TRBD1 is a possible D gene (5 bases). Germline lookup yields CDR1 SGHDN and CDR2 FVKESK. Trimming removed 2 bases at V and 0 bases at J, with 11 bases between. The CDR3 extends over 16 amino acids. The CDR3 loop is CASSQKGAHSYNEQFF. DNA of the CDR3: TGTGCCAGCAGCCAAAAAGGGGCCCACTCCTACAATGAGCAGTTCTTC. Complete variable domain (other parts from reference TRBV14 and TRBJ2-1): EAGVTQFPSHSVIEKGQTVTLRCDPISGHDNLYWYRRVMGKEIKFLLHFVKESKQDESGMPNNRFLAERTGGTYSTLKVQPAELEDSGVYFCASSQKGAHSYNEQFFGPGTRLTVL.

This clonotype has just one count. A much bigger clone sits one base away, suggesting this may be a read error. V is TRBV7-8 and J is TRBJ1-1; tentatively, D is TRBD1 (5 bases). CDR3 length equals 13 residues. Germline CDR1 is SGHVS and CDR2 is FQNEAQ. V was cut by 5 bases and J by 4 bases, with 11 bases left in between. The CDR3 nucleotides read TGTGCCAGCAGCCTCAGGGTACTCACTGAAGCTTTCTTT. Translation gives CASSLRVLTEAFF.

This clonotype was detected a few times. The V and J genes are TRBV24-1 and TRBJ2-2; no definite D call. Trimming shortened V by 1 base and J by 1 base, and 15 bases separated the two germline ends. The CDR3 runs to 18 residues. Germline CDR1 reads KGHDR; CDR2 reads SFDVKD. The CDR3 nucleotides are TGTGCCACCAGTGATTTAAGGATCGAGGAAGGGAACACCGGGGAGCTGTTTTTT. This sequence encodes CATSDLRIEEGNTGELFF.

This clonotype was seen more than once but under ten times. The chain has TRBV21-1 and TRBJ2-2. TRBV21-1 is a pseudogene segment. The CDR3 spans 18 residues. In nucleotides, the CDR3 is TGTGCCAGCAGCAAAGATCGCCTAGGTTTTTCGAACACCGGGGAGCTGTTTTTT. Protein product: CASSKDRLGFSNTGELFF.

The table lists this clonotype with a count of one. The CDR3 sequence is CSARGRLAGGSNRVNNEQFF. In DNA, the CDR3 is TGCAGTGCTAGAGGACGACTAGCGGGAGGGTCGAATAGGGTTAACAATGAGCAGTTCTTC. The V call is TRBV20-1, the J call TRBJ2-1; 14 bases align to TRBD2. The CDR3 length is 20 residues. Germline V gives CDR1 DFQATT, CDR2 SNEGSKA (reference sequence). V lost 1 base, J lost 5 bases, and 16 bases stayed unmatched.

This clonotype was recorded many times. The CDR3 spells CASSFNGQGQETQYF. Written as DNA, the CDR3 is TGTGCCAGCAGTTTTAACGGACAGGGACAAGAGACCCAGTACTTC. The V call is TRBV12-3 or TRBV12-4, the J call TRBJ2-5; 8 bases line up with TRBD1. This CDR3 is built from 15 residues. V lost 3 bases, J lost 2 bases, and 5 bases stayed unmatched.

This clonotype was seen only a few times. The rearrangement joins TRBV5-1 to TRBJ2-3, with 10 bases fitting TRBD2. The CDR3 is 18 residues long. CDR1 is SGHRS and CDR2 is YFSETQ in the germline V gene. Germline trimming cut 0 bases from V and 2 bases from J; bases unmatched to any gene: 9. The CDR3 sequence: CASSLGASGGYSTDTQYF. The DNA of the CDR3 is TGCGCCAGCAGCTTGGGGGCTAGCGGGGGTTATTCCACAGATACGCAGTATTTT.

The rearrangement uses TRBV28 and TRBJ2-1, with D possibly being TRBD1 (6 bases). V was cut by 5 bases and J by 7 bases, with 18 bases left in between. The CDR3 spans 15 residues. Germline CDR1 and CDR2: MDHEN and SYDVKM. The CDR3 DNA follows: TGTGCCAGCAGTCCCCGACAGGTAATGGGGAATGAGCAGTTCTTC. This encodes CASSPRQVMGNEQFF.

This clonotype was seen only a few times. The V gene is TRBV7-9, the J gene TRBJ2-4; D remains ambiguous. From germline, CDR1 is SEHNR and CDR2 FQNEAQ (reference sequence). The ends were cut back, 1 base at V and 0 bases at J, with 7 bases in the middle. This CDR3 spans 15 amino acids. The CDR3 loop reads CASSLETQAKNIQYF. CDR3 nucleotides: TGTGCCAGCAGCTTAGAAACTCAAGCCAAAAACATTCAGTACTTC. The whole variable domain, filled in from reference TRBV7-9 and TRBJ2-4, reads DTGVSQNPRHKITKRGQNVTFRCDPISEHNRLYWYRQTLGQGPEFLTYFQNEAQLEKSRLLSDRFSAERPKGSFSTLEIQRTEQGDSAMYLCASSLETQAKNIQYFGAGTRLSVL.

The chain recombines TRBV24-1 with TRBJ1-1; possibly TRBD1 for D (6 bases). V was cut by 4 bases and J by 6 bases, with 11 bases left in between. Looked up from germline, CDR1 is KGHDR and CDR2 is SFDVKD. The CDR3 covers 13 residues. This CDR3 is CATSDNRASEAFF. The CDR3 region has the DNA TGTGCCACCAGTGACAACAGGGCATCTGAAGCTTTCTTT.

The rearrangement uses TRBV5-1 and TRBJ2-3; 15 nucleotides line up with TRBD2. Germline-derived CDR1 and CDR2 are SGHRS and YFSETQ. Unmatched junction bases numbered 8, after V lost 0 bases and J lost 6 bases. This CDR3 contains 18 residues. The CDR3 DNA follows: TGCGCCAGCAGCTTGGCCTCAGGGACTAGCGGGGGGCGCGATACGCAGTATTTT. Translated: CASSLASGTSGGRDTQYF.

The chain employs TRBV7-6 and TRBJ2-7, with 8 bases that match TRBD1. The length of the CDR3 is 14 residues. The germline gives CDR1 SGHVS, CDR2 FNYEAQ. After removal of 3 bases from V and 5 bases from J, the junction contained 6 bases not matched to a gene. CDR3 DNA sequence: TGTGCCAGCAGCTTGACAGGGGTTTTGGACGAGCAGTACTTC. Protein sequence: CASSLTGVLDEQYF.

The table lists this clonotype with a few counts. The V and J genes are TRBV13 and TRBJ2-5, with D hard to call. The DNA end is more similar to TRBJ2-7, so the J call may be wrong. This CDR3 has 12 amino acids. Germline V gene sequence: CDR1 PRHDT, CDR2 FYEKMQ (reference sequence). The CDR3 region is CASSSTNYEQYF. The CDR3 coding sequence is TGTGCCAGCAGCTCAACGAACTACGAGCAGTACTTC.